This is a list of T cell receptor beta chains from one sample in a study of early T cells in non-severe SARS-CoV-2 infection. MiXCR, applied by TCRdb to the 5' RACE reads, yields one record per CDR3 protein. The sample includes 50,000 to 60,000 distinct CDR3 sequences, approximately 10% of them seen just once. Sample: whole blood. These receptors came from an adult who was a healthcare worker with PCR-confirmed SARS-CoV-2 infection or an uninfected control (not recorded which). Each CDR3 is given with its conserved first and last residue. Fields, in order: D gene, V gene, J gene, CDR3 length, clone size, CDR3 protein, CDR3 DNA. A D gene is named only where the DNA matches it firmly. Some rows mark clone size as missing; the rest say once, few, many or name a class of expanded clone.

D: TRBD1
V: TRBV11-2
J: TRBJ2-1
length: 14
size: -
CDR3: CASTFDRGSNEQFF
DNA: TGTGCCAGCACCTTCGACAGGGGGAGCAATGAGCAGTTCTTC

D: -
V: TRBV5-4
J: TRBJ2-7
length: 13
size: few
CDR3: CASSRTEASEQYF
DNA: TGTGCCAGCAGCAGGACAGAGGCTTCGGAGCAGTACTTC

D: TRBD2
V: TRBV10-3
J: TRBJ2-5
length: 14
size: many
CDR3: CAISEEAGAETQYF
DNA: TGTGCCATCAGTGAGGAAGCGGGGGCAGAGACCCAGTACTTC

D: -
V: TRBV20-1
J: TRBJ2-7
length: 14
size: few
CDR3: CSARLGGPGNEQYF
DNA: TGCAGTGCTAGGCTAGGAGGACCGGGGAACGAGCAGTACTTC

D: TRBD2
V: TRBV20-1
J: TRBJ2-7
length: 14
size: many
CDR3: CSAHSGRGTYEQYF
DNA: TGCAGTGCTCATAGCGGGAGGGGAACCTACGAGCAGTACTTC

D: TRBD2
V: TRBV4-2
J: TRBJ2-5
length: 18
size: many
CDR3: CASSQGLAGTSAQETQYF
DNA: TGTGCCAGCAGCCAAGGACTCGCCGGGACTAGCGCCCAAGAGACCCAGTACTTC

D: TRBD1
V: TRBV7-9
J: TRBJ2-7
length: 14
size: many
CDR3: CASSREDRGNEQYF
DNA: TGTGCCAGCAGCAGAGAAGACAGGGGTAACGAGCAGTACTTC

D: TRBD1
V: TRBV18
J: TRBJ2-7
length: 13
size: -
CDR3: CASSRDRGGEQYF
DNA: TGTGCCAGCTCACGGGACAGGGGCGGCGAGCAGTACTTC

D: -
V: TRBV9
J: TRBJ2-3
length: 13
size: many
CDR3: CASSARIGDTQYF
DNA: TGTGCCAGCAGCGCGCGAATTGGAGATACGCAGTATTTT

D: -
V: TRBV4-3
J: TRBJ1-4
length: 12
size: -
CDR3: CASSRAGGKLFF
DNA: TGCGCCAGCAGCCGGGCCGGGGGAAAACTGTTTTTT

D: -
V: TRBV7-6
J: TRBJ1-6
length: 12
size: -
CDR3: CASSYANSPLHF
DNA: TGTGCCAGCAGCTACGCCAATTCACCCCTCCACTTT

D: TRBD2
V: TRBV20-1
J: TRBJ2-1
length: 16
size: few
CDR3: CSALRTSGRPFNEQFF
DNA: TGCAGTGCGCTCAGGACTAGCGGGAGGCCCTTCAATGAGCAGTTCTTC

D: -
V: TRBV7-9
J: TRBJ2-7
length: 13
size: -
CDR3: CASSRTMGGEQYF
DNA: TGTGCCAGCAGCCGCACGATGGGCGGCGAGCAGTACTTC

D: -
V: TRBV5-1
J: TRBJ2-3
length: 14
size: many
CDR3: CASSFGSSTDTQYF
DNA: TGCGCCAGCAGCTTTGGAAGTAGCACAGATACGCAGTATTTT

D: TRBD2
V: TRBV10-3
J: TRBJ2-1
length: 16
size: many
CDR3: CAISGPTSGRYNEQFF
DNA: TGTGCCATCAGTGGACCGACTAGCGGGAGATACAATGAGCAGTTCTTC

D: TRBD1
V: TRBV7-9
J: TRBJ1-5
length: 14
size: many
CDR3: CASSSQGSNQPQHF
DNA: TGTGCCAGCAGCTCACAGGGGAGCAATCAGCCCCAGCATTTT

D: TRBD1
V: TRBV5-4
J: TRBJ1-2
length: 15
size: -
CDR3: CASSLARGRSYGYTF
DNA: TGTGCCAGCAGCTTGGCCAGGGGGCGTAGCTATGGCTACACCTTC

D: -
V: TRBV5-1
J: TRBJ1-6
length: 13
size: few
CDR3: CASRVEANSPLHF
DNA: TGCGCCAGTCGGGTAGAGGCCAATTCACCCCTCCACTTT

D: -
V: TRBV28
J: TRBJ1-1
length: 12
size: -
CDR3: CASSPRLGEAFF
DNA: TGTGCCAGCAGCCCCAGGTTGGGTGAAGCTTTCTTT

D: TRBD1
V: TRBV11-2
J: TRBJ2-1
length: 13
size: many
CDR3: CASTLDRVNEQFF
DNA: TGTGCCAGCACCTTGGACAGGGTCAATGAGCAGTTCTTC

D: -
V: TRBV24-1
J: TRBJ2-3
length: 13
size: many
CDR3: CATSVNAGYEQYF
DNA: TGTGCCACCAGTGTAAACGCGGGGTACGAGCAGTATTTT

D: -
V: TRBV7-6
J: TRBJ2-7
length: 12
size: many
CDR3: CASSLAQGEQYF
DNA: TGTGCCAGCAGCTTAGCGCAAGGGGAGCAGTACTTC

D: TRBD2
V: TRBV10-3
J: TRBJ2-1
length: 13
size: few
CDR3: CAIRGGTTNEQFF
DNA: TGTGCCATCAGGGGGGGGACTACAAATGAGCAGTTCTTC

D: -
V: TRBV2
J: TRBJ2-7
length: 13
size: many
CDR3: CASSGRGGYEQYF
DNA: TGTGCCAGCAGTGGCAGGGGGGGGTACGAGCAGTACTTC

D: -
V: TRBV7-3
J: TRBJ2-7
length: 13
size: once
CDR3: CASSFGAHYEQYF
DNA: TGTGCCAGCAGCTTCGGGGCACACTACGAGCAGTACTTC

D: TRBD2
V: TRBV6-5
J: TRBJ2-1
length: 16
size: -
CDR3: CVSRGISSGRFNEQFF
DNA: TGTGTCAGCCGGGGGATCTCCAGCGGGAGGTTTAATGAGCAGTTCTTC

D: TRBD1
V: TRBV7-9
J: TRBJ1-4
length: 20
size: many
CDR3: CASSLATETGTGDYDEKLFF
DNA: TGTGCCAGCAGCTTAGCGACCGAGACAGGGACGGGGGACTATGATGAAAAACTGTTTTTT

D: TRBD1
V: TRBV10-1
J: TRBJ1-1
length: 13
size: few
CDR3: CASRGQRSTEAFF
DNA: TGCGCCAGCAGGGGACAGAGGAGTACTGAAGCTTTCTTT

D: -
V: TRBV6-5
J: TRBJ1-2
length: 14
size: many
CDR3: CASKRGTLTYGYTF
DNA: TGTGCCAGCAAACGGGGGACCCTTACCTATGGCTACACCTTC

D: -
V: TRBV29-1
J: TRBJ2-7
length: 11
size: few
CDR3: CSVSHAYEQYF
DNA: TGCAGCGTTTCCCACGCCTACGAGCAGTACTTC

D: -
V: TRBV6-4
J: TRBJ2-1
length: 14
size: -
CDR3: CASSPGPDYNEQFF
DNA: TGTGCCAGCAGTCCCGGGCCAGACTACAATGAGCAGTTCTTC

D: TRBD1
V: TRBV6-6
J: TRBJ1-5
length: 15
size: many
CDR3: CASSYLQGGNQPQHF
DNA: TGTGCCAGCAGTTACCTACAGGGGGGCAATCAGCCCCAGCATTTT

D: -
V: TRBV18
J: TRBJ2-4
length: 13
size: many
CDR3: CASSLTEYNIQYF
DNA: TGTGCCAGCTCACTTACAGAATACAACATTCAGTACTTC

D: -
V: TRBV7-2
J: TRBJ2-5
length: 14
size: -
CDR3: CASSLAQGSMTQYF
DNA: TGTGCCAGCAGCTTAGCCCAGGGTTCTATGACCCAGTACTTC

D: TRBD2
V: TRBV12-3/TRBV12-4
J: TRBJ2-7
length: 15
size: -
CDR3: CASSLMVSGGDEQYF
DNA: TGTGCCAGCAGTTTAATGGTTAGCGGGGGAGACGAGCAGTACTTC

D: -
V: TRBV20-1
J: TRBJ1-1
length: 12
size: few
CDR3: CSATTFGTEAFF
DNA: TGCAGTGCTACAACCTTTGGGACTGAAGCTTTCTTT

D: -
V: TRBV20-1
J: TRBJ2-1
length: 12
size: many
CDR3: CSALSRLNEQFF
DNA: TGCAGTGCCCTTAGCCGCCTCAATGAGCAGTTCTTC

D: -
V: TRBV12-5
J: TRBJ1-2
length: 14
size: -
CDR3: CASGLGQAVYGYTF
DNA: TGTGCTAGTGGTTTGGGGCAGGCCGTCTATGGCTACACCTTC

D: -
V: TRBV20-1
J: TRBJ2-1
length: 12
size: -
CDR3: CSAISSGNEQFF
DNA: TGCAGTGCTATAAGCTCGGGCAATGAGCAGTTCTTC

D: -
V: TRBV29-1
J: TRBJ2-1
length: 13
size: many
CDR3: CSVEGTVQDEQFF
DNA: TGCAGCGTGGAGGGGACAGTTCAGGATGAGCAGTTCTTC

D: TRBD2
V: TRBV20-1
J: TRBJ2-1
length: 17
size: -
CDR3: CSAHIILTSDFYNEQFF
DNA: TGCAGTGCTCACATTATATTGACTAGCGACTTCTACAATGAGCAGTTCTTC

D: -
V: TRBV5-4
J: TRBJ2-5
length: 14
size: many
CDR3: CASSPSDKEETQYF
DNA: TGTGCCAGCAGCCCCTCGGACAAAGAAGAGACCCAGTACTTC

D: TRBD1
V: TRBV20-1
J: TRBJ2-7
length: 15
size: -
CDR3: CSAPDSKDRGYEQYF
DNA: TGCAGTGCTCCGGATTCGAAGGACAGGGGCTACGAGCAGTACTTC

D: TRBD2
V: TRBV5-4
J: TRBJ2-5
length: 15
size: -
CDR3: CVSSPVVGGGETQYF
DNA: TGTGTCAGCAGCCCCGTTGTCGGGGGGGGAGAGACCCAGTACTTC

D: -
V: TRBV7-9
J: TRBJ1-2
length: 14
size: -
CDR3: CASSLESGGHGYTF
DNA: TGTGCCAGCAGCTTAGAGTCTGGGGGCCATGGCTACACCTTC

D: -
V: TRBV12-3/TRBV12-4
J: TRBJ1-5
length: 13
size: few
CDR3: CASSEGRRQPQHF
DNA: TGTGCCAGCAGTGAGGGGAGGCGTCAGCCCCAGCATTTT

D: TRBD2
V: TRBV20-1
J: TRBJ2-3
length: 15
size: many
CDR3: CSASSSGMRTDTQYF
DNA: TGCAGTGCTAGTTCTAGCGGGATGCGAACAGATACGCAGTATTTT

D: TRBD2
V: TRBV6-2/TRBV6-3
J: TRBJ2-7
length: 17
size: -
CDR3: CASSPSGLAGVYYEQYF
DNA: TGTGCCAGCAGTCCTTCGGGACTAGCGGGAGTATACTACGAGCAGTACTTC

D: TRBD2
V: TRBV20-1
J: TRBJ2-3
length: 12
size: few
CDR3: CSVEGGADTQYF
DNA: TGCAGTGTTGAGGGAGGGGCAGATACGCAGTATTTT

D: -
V: TRBV20-1
J: TRBJ2-5
length: 14
size: -
CDR3: CSAQERWQSETQYF
DNA: TGCAGTGCTCAAGAGAGGTGGCAGTCGGAGACCCAGTACTTC

D: -
V: TRBV6-1
J: TRBJ1-5
length: 13
size: -
CDR3: CASSEAPGGPQHF
DNA: TGTGCCAGCAGTGAAGCCCCTGGGGGGCCCCAGCATTTT

D: TRBD2
V: TRBV7-9
J: TRBJ2-1
length: 17
size: many
CDR3: CASRKARGLAGGGEQFF
DNA: TGTGCCAGCAGAAAAGCGCGGGGACTAGCGGGAGGCGGAGAGCAGTTCTTC

D: -
V: TRBV6-2/TRBV6-3
J: TRBJ2-1
length: 11
size: few
CDR3: CATTGYNEQFF
DNA: TGTGCCACGACAGGCTACAATGAGCAGTTCTTC

D: TRBD2
V: TRBV4-1
J: TRBJ2-5
length: 15
size: many
CDR3: CASSPSGSLQETQYF
DNA: TGCGCCAGCAGCCCTAGCGGTTCTCTCCAAGAGACCCAGTACTTC

D: TRBD1
V: TRBV12-3/TRBV12-4
J: TRBJ1-1
length: 15
size: many
CDR3: CASWGTGGVYTEAFF
DNA: TGTGCCAGCTGGGGGACAGGGGGCGTGTACACTGAAGCTTTCTTT

D: TRBD1
V: TRBV27
J: TRBJ2-7
length: 15
size: few
CDR3: CASSLSIQGFHEQYF
DNA: TGTGCCAGCAGTTTATCGATACAGGGGTTCCACGAGCAGTACTTC

D: -
V: TRBV4-3
J: TRBJ1-5
length: 15
size: -
CDR3: CASSQEARGSQPQHF
DNA: TGCGCCAGCAGCCAAGAGGCCCGGGGGAGTCAGCCCCAGCATTTT

D: -
V: TRBV2
J: TRBJ2-6
length: 15
size: -
CDR3: CASSDGPSGANVLTF
DNA: TGTGCCAGCAGTGATGGGCCCTCTGGGGCCAACGTCCTGACTTTC